The rows below give T cell receptor beta chains drawn from one sample of a study of blood T cells in healthy people across ages. TCRdb passed the 5' RACE reads through MiXCR, listing each CDR3 protein once. The table lists some 1.4 million distinct CDR3 sequences, roughly 40% of them singletons. The sample comprised blood. The receptors stem from a woman between 18 and 30 years old in good health. Both conserved end residues are part of each CDR3.

j_gene: TRBJ1-1; v_gene: TRBV12-3/TRBV12-4; CDR3aa: CASSLTRINTEAFF
j_gene: TRBJ1-1; v_gene: TRBV7-9; CDR3aa: CASSLRFTGTNTEAFF
j_gene: TRBJ2-7; v_gene: TRBV27; CDR3aa: CASSLSGSSDEQYF
j_gene: TRBJ2-1; v_gene: TRBV29-1; CDR3aa: CSVEDWRGKDYEQFF
j_gene: TRBJ2-1; v_gene: TRBV14; CDR3aa: CASSQETMALGEQFF
j_gene: TRBJ1-6; v_gene: TRBV7-2; CDR3aa: CASSLEGTTPMPLHF
j_gene: TRBJ1-2; v_gene: TRBV2; CDR3aa: CASSEDGAGYGYTF
j_gene: TRBJ1-1; v_gene: TRBV6-1; CDR3aa: CASSEELTFF
j_gene: TRBJ2-2; v_gene: TRBV15; CDR3aa: CATSRGSSAGELFF
j_gene: TRBJ2-2; v_gene: TRBV6-5; CDR3aa: CASSVLPSGAVGELFF
j_gene: NA; v_gene: TRBV5-4; CDR3aa: CASSLALSGASSYNEQYF
j_gene: TRBJ1-2; v_gene: TRBV20-1; CDR3aa: CSATGSRGYTF
j_gene: TRBJ2-1; v_gene: TRBV7-3; CDR3aa: CASSFQRGGHYEQFF
j_gene: TRBJ1-1; v_gene: TRBV3-1; CDR3aa: CASSRGAVAEAFF
j_gene: TRBJ2-7; v_gene: TRBV5-1; CDR3aa: CASRSRVSVYEQYF
j_gene: TRBJ2-4; v_gene: TRBV28; CDR3aa: CASVTGGWEQYF
j_gene: TRBJ1-2; v_gene: TRBV6-1; CDR3aa: CASTPEVRAKDYTF
j_gene: TRBJ2-1; v_gene: TRBV4-1; CDR3aa: CASSQGAGYANEQFF
j_gene: TRBJ2-1; v_gene: TRBV6-5; CDR3aa: CASSYLVQGGGDEQFF
j_gene: TRBJ1-4; v_gene: TRBV5-1; CDR3aa: CASSLPGQANEKLFF